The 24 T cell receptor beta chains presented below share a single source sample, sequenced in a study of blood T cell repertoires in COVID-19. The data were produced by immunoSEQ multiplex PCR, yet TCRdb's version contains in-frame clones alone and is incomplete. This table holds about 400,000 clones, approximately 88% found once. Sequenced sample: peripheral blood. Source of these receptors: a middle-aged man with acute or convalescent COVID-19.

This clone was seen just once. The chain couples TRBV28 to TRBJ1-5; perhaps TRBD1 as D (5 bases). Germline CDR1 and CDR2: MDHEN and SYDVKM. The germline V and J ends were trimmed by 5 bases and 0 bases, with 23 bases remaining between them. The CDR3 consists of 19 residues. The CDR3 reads CASSVGGAQPLYSNQPQHF. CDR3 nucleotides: TGTGCCAGCAGTGTGGGAGGGGCCCAACCCCTCTATAGCAATCAGCCCCAGCATTTT.

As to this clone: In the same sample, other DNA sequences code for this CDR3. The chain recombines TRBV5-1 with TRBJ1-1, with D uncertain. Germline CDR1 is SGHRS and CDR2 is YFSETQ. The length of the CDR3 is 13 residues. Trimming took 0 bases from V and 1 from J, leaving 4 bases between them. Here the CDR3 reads CASSLARNTEAFF. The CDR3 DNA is TGCGCCAGCAGCTTGGCGAGGAACACTGAAGCTTTCTTT.

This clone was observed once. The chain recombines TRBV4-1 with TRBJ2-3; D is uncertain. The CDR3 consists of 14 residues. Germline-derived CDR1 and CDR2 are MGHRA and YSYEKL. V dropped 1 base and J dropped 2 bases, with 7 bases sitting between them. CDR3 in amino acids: CASSQGRVTDTQYF. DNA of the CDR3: TGCGCCAGCAGCCAAGGTCGAGTCACAGATACGCAGTATTTT.

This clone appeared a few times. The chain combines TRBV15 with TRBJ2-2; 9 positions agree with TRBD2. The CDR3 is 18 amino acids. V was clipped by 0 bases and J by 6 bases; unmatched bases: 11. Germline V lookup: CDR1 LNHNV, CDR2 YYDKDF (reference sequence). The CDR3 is CATSREDLGLAFSGELFF. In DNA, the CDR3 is TGTGCCACCAGCAGAGAAGATTTGGGACTAGCCTTTTCCGGGGAGCTGTTTTTT. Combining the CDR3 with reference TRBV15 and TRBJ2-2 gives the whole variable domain DAMVIQNPRYQVTQFGKPVTLSCSQTLNHNVMYWYQQKSSQAPKLLFHYYDKDFNNEADTPDNFQSRRPNTSFCFLDIRSPGLGDTAMYLCATSREDLGLAFSGELFFGEGSRLTVL.

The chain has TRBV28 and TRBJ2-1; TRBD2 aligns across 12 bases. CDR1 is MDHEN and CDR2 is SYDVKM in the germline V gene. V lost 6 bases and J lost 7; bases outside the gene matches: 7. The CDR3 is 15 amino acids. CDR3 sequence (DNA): TGTGCCAGCAGACGCGGACTAGCGGGACGAAATGAGCAGTTCTTC. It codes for CASRRGLAGRNEQFF.

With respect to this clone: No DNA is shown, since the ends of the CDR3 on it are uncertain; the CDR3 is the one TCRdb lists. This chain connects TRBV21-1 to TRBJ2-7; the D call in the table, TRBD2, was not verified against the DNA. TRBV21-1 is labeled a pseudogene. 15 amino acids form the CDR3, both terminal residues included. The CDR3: CASTPWGGGNYEQYF.

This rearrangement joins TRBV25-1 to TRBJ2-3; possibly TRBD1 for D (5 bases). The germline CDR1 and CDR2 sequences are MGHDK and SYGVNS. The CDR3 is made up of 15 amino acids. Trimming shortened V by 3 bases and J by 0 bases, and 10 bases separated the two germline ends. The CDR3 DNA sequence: TGTGCCAGCAGTGACACGACAGATAGCACAGATACGCAGTATTTT. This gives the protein CASSDTTDSTDTQYF.

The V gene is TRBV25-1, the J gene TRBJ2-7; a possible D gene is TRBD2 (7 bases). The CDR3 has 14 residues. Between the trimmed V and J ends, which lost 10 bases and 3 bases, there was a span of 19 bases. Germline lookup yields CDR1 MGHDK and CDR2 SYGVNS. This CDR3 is CATEGGDGHYEQYF. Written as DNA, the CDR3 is TGTGCCACCGAGGGGGGGGACGGACACTACGAGCAGTACTTC.

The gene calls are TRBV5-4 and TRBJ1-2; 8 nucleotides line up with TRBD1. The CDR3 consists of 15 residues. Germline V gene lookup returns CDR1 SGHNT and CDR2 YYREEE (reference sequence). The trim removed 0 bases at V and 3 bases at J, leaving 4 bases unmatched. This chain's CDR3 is CASSLAPDRDYGYTF. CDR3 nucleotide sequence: TGTGCCAGCAGCTTGGCCCCGGACAGGGACTATGGCTACACCTTC.

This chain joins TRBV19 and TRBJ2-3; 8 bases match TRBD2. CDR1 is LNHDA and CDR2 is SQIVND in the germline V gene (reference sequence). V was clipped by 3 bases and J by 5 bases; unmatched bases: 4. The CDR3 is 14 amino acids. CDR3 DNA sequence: TGTGCCAGTAGTATGGGGCTAGCGGGAGATACGCAGTATTTT. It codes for CASSMGLAGDTQYF.

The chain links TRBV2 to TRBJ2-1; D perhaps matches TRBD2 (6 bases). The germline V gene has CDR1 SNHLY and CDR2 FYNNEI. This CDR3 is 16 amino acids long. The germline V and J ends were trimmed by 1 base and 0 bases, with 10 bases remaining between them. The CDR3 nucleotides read TGTGCCAGCAGTGAAGGGGCGGGGCGCTCCTACAATGAGCAGTTCTTC. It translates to CASSEGAGRSYNEQFF.

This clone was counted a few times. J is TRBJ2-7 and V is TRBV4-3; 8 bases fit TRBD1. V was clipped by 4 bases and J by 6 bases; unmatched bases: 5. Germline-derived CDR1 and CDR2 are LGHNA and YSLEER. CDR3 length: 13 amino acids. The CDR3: CASSPRTGLEQYF. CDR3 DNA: TGCGCCAGCAGCCCGAGGACAGGGCTCGAGCAGTACTTC.

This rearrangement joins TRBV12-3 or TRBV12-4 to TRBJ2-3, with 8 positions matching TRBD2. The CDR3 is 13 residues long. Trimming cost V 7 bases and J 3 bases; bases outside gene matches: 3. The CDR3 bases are TGTGCCAGCACCGGGAGGGTTACAGATACGCAGTATTTT. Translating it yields CASTGRVTDTQYF.

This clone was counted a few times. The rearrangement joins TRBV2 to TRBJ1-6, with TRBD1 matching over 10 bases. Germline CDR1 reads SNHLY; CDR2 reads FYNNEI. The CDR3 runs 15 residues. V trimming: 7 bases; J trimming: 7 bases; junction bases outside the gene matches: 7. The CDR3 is CASIGTGVLNSPLHF. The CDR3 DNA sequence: TGTGCCAGCATTGGGACAGGGGTTTTGAATTCACCCCTCCACTTT. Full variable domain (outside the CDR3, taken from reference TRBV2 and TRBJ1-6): EPEVTQTPSHQVTQMGQEVILRCVPISNHLYFYWYRQILGQKVEFLVSFYNNEISEKSEIFDDQFSVERPDGSNFTLKIRSTKLEDSAMYFCASIGTGVLNSPLHFGNGTRLTVT.

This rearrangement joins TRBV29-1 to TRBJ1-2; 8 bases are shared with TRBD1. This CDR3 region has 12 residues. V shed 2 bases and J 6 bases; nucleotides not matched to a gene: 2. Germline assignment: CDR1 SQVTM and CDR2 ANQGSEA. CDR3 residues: CSVEQGANGYTF. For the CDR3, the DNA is TGCAGCGTTGAACAGGGGGCAAATGGCTACACCTTC.

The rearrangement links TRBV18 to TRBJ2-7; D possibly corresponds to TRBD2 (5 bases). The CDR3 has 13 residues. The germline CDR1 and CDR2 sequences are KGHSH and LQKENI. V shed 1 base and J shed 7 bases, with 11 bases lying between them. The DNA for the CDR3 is TGTGCCAGCTCACCACAGGGCCGCGGGGAGCAGTACTTC. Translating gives CASSPQGRGEQYF.

The CDR3 bases are TGTGCCAGCAGCGTAGACCCGGGAACGAAGAACACAGATACGCAGTATTTT. Its protein is CASSVDPGTKNTDTQYF. This chain joins TRBV9 and TRBJ2-3, with D perhaps TRBD2 (5 bases). Per germline, CDR1 SGDLS and CDR2 YYNGEE. Trimming cost V 0 bases and J 2 bases, with 16 bases left between them. This CDR3 comprises 17 residues.

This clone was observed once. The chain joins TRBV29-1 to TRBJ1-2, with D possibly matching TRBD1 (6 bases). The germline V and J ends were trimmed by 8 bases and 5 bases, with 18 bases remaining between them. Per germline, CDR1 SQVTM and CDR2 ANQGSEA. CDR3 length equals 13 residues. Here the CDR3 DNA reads TGCAGCCCCGAGGGGGGGGTCCCTTATGGCTACACCTTC. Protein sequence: CSPEGGVPYGYTF.

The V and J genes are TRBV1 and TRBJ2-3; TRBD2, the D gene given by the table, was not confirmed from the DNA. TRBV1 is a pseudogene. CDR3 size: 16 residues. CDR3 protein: CTSSQALAGGTDTQYF. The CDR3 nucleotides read TGCACCAGCAGCCAAGCTCTAGCTGGAGGTACAGATACGCAGTATTTT.

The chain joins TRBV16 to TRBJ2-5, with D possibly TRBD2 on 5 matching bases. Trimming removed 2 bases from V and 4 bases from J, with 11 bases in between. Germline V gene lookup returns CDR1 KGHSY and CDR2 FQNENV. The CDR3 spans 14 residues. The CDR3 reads CASSQNWAGETQYF. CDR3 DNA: TGTGCCAGCAGCCAAAACTGGGCGGGAGAGACCCAGTACTTC.

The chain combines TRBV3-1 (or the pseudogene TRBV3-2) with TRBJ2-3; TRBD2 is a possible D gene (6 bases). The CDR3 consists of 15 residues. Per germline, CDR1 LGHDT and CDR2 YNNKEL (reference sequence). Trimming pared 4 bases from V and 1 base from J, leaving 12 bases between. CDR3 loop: CASSPEWGGTDTQYF. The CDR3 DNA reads TGTGCCAGCAGCCCAGAATGGGGGGGCACAGATACGCAGTATTTT.

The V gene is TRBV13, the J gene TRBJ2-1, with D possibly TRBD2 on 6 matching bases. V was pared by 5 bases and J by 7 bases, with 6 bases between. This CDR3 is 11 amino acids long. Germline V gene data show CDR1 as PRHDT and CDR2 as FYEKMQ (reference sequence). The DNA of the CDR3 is TGTGCCAGCAGCCGGGGGAATGAGCAGTTCTTC. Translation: CASSRGNEQFF.

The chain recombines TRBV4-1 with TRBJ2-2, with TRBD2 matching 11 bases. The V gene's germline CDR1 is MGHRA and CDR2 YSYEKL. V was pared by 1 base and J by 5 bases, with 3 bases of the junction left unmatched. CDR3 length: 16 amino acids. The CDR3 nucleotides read TGCGCCAGCAGCCAAGGACTAGCGGGGCAGACCGGGGAGCTGTTTTTT. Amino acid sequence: CASSQGLAGQTGELFF.

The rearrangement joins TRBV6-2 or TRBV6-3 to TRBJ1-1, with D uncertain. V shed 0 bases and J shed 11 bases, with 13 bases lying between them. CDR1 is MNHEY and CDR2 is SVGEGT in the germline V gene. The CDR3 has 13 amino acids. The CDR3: CASSYSFLGNAFF. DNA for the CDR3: TGTGCCAGCAGTTACTCGTTTCTGGGCAATGCTTTCTTT.